The entry below describes one T cell receptor (beta chain). Its specificity is unknown. The repertoire was sequenced with immunoSEQ multiplex PCR; TCRdb's copy has only in-frame clones and lacks some. The sample consists of about 2,800 clones, roughly a third of them appearing once. Germline CDR1 is SGHNT and CDR2 is YENEEA. The trim removed 5 bases at V and 2 bases at J, leaving 8 bases unmatched. The length of the CDR3 is 16 residues. The data stem from a study of T cells in localized non-small cell lung cancer. Study-wide results and caveats: Higher adjacent-lung clonality was associated with shorter survival. Exceeding tumor, uninvolved adjacent lung had the highest T cell clonality. Sequencing covered just one tumor region, so heterogeneity cannot be ruled out.

This receptor was identified in a man aged 40-75 years with stage I lung adenocarcinoma. This sample comprised normal lung tissue next to the tumor, obtained before any cancer treatment. This chain uses TRBV11-3 with TRBJ2-7, with 11 nucleotides matching TRBD2. The CDR3 loop reads CASSATGTSGAYEQYF. The DNA of the CDR3 is TGTGCCAGCAGCGCAACCGGGACTAGCGGCGCCTACGAGCAGTACTTC.